A single sample gave rise to the 3 T cell receptor beta chains below, sequenced in a study of blood T cell repertoires in COVID-19. Sequenced by immunoSEQ multiplex PCR; TCRdb stores in-frame clones only, minus some. The data show about 230,000 clones, around 80% seen once. The sample taken for sequencing was peripheral blood. These receptors originate from a middle-aged man with active or convalescent COVID-19.

The CDR3 reads CASSESRTGPGEQYF. The CDR3 DNA reads as TGTGCCAGCAGTGAATCTCGGACAGGGCCGGGGGAGCAGTACTTC. The chain combines TRBV2 with TRBJ2-7, with 8 positions matching TRBD1. This CDR3 has 15 residues. The germline V gene has CDR1 SNHLY and CDR2 FYNNEI. J was trimmed by 7 bases and V by 2 bases; bases with no gene match: 10.

This rearrangement joins TRBV19 to TRBJ2-7; D might be TRBD1 (5 bases). CDR1 and CDR2 (germline): LNHDA, SQIVND (reference sequence). The ends were cut back, 3 bases at V and 1 base at J, with 19 bases in the middle. The CDR3 consists of 17 residues. CDR3 in amino acids: CASSIRAYSGMSYEQYF. Here the CDR3 DNA reads TGTGCCAGTAGTATTCGGGCCTACTCAGGGATGTCCTACGAGCAGTACTTC.

There are a few counts of this clone. V is TRBV29-1 and J is TRBJ1-1; TRBD1 is a possible D gene (6 bases). The length of the CDR3 is 14 residues. CDR1 is SQVTM and CDR2 is ANQGSEA in the germline V gene. V shed 2 bases and J shed 1 base, with 11 bases lying between them. The CDR3 region is CSVEPGVANTEAFF. In DNA form, the CDR3 reads TGCAGCGTTGAACCAGGGGTGGCGAACACTGAAGCTTTCTTT.